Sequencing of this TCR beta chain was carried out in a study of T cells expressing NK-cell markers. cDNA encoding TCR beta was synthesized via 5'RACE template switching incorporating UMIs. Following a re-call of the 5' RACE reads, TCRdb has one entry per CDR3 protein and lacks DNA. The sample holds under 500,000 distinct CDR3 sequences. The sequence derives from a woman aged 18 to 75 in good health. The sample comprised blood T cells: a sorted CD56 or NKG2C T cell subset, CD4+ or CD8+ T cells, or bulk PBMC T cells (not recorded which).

The CDR3 here is CASSPPSPYNEQFF. This chain joins TRBV27 and TRBJ2-1; TCRdb's D call of TRBD1 is untestable without DNA. The CDR3 has 14 amino acids. Germline CDR1 reads MNHEY; CDR2 reads SMNVEV (reference sequence).